This T cell receptor beta chain came from a study of shared clonotypes between healthy human individuals (TCRdb year 2020). Study-wide context: The cohort included three men and two women between 18 and 49 years of age. For each donor, three plates each were used for CD4 naive and CD4 memory, two plates were used for CD8 naive, and one plate was used for CD8 memory. To estimate repertoire size and how much clonotype sharing occurs between individuals, the study deeply sequenced the blood TCR repertoires of roughly 5 healthy adults. To increase sequencing depth and limit assay-specific biases, TCR repertoire library preparation and sequencing were carried out by different laboratories using diverse techniques. Between about 0.8 and 9.5 billion PBMCs per donor were obtained by leukapheresis. What the research found in general, with its limitations: Sampling was restricted to blood, and TCR repertoires in tissue are likely to differ from TCR repertoires in blood. Roughly 5.2% of naive CD4, approximately 3.7% of naive CD8, 2.3% of memory CD4, and 0.4% of memory CD8 clonotypes were shared across several donors. Based on pairwise subsampling, the degree of clonotype sharing among donors was expected to be affected by sequencing depth. Incomplete sequencing was indicated by rarefaction of sorted-subset datasets, despite the large sequencing depth. Clonotypes shared by all four sorted-subset donors showed higher generation probabilities than non-shared clonotypes. Estimated clonotype richness was generally larger for naive than for memory subsets. Because the study included a small number of donors, the genetic and exposure-history diversity represented was limited.

The donors were healthy, HIV-negative adults with no recently reported acute infections or vaccinations. Every donor was a Caucasian adult residing in Nashville, Tennessee, USA. Magnetic negative selection was used to enrich CD4+ T cells, after which naive cells were positively selected on CD45RA and the negative fraction became the memory subset. Blood was collected by leukapheresis, and PBMCs were isolated by Ficoll-Histopaque density gradient centrifugation and then cryopreserved in liquid nitrogen vapor phase. Analytical flow cytometry was used to check the purity and quantity of each magnetically sorted T cell population. Each sorted fraction had its genomic DNA isolated and then quantified by UV absorbance on a Nanodrop 2000c. Using the deep immunoSEQ assay, multiplex PCR amplified TCR CDR3 regions from genomic DNA. Genomic DNA extracted from each cell subset was distributed evenly over all wells of several immunoSEQ 96-well plates, and each plate served as one replicate. For sorted subsets, each replicate PCR was loaded with 200 ng genomic DNA, equivalent to 30,000 to 35,000 T cell genomes. Purified libraries were measured with a Qubit 3.0 fluorometer, size-checked on a Bioanalyzer 2100, and measured again with the KAPA Library Quantification kit. Every immunoSEQ 96-well plate was sequenced on a separate single-read 150-cycle Illumina NextSeq 550 flow cell. The authors processed their data as follows. Because only junctional sequences without quality scores were contained in the immunoSEQ output, filtering matching that applied to full-length reads could not be performed. Sequences were annotated with PyIR, a Python wrapper for IgBLAST v1.9, and V/J genes and CDR3 were assigned using IMGT germline references. Reads were filtered out if the reads had weak V/J assignments (E-value above 1e-6), no CDR3, stop codons, out-of-frame junctions, or ambiguous translated residues. V3J clonotypes were defined by identical inferred V gene, J gene, and CDR3 amino acid sequence. Percentage overlap between repertoires was calculated by dividing the number of shared unique clonotypes by the size of the smaller repertoire. Repertoire richness was assessed with RTK rarefaction, the Chao1 estimator, and Recon v2.1 estimates of unobserved clonotypes. OLGA was used to compute generation probabilities for all TCRbeta clonotypes that the gDNA method yielded from several donors. In its TCRdb copy, this immuneACCESS table keeps in-frame sequences only and misses some clones. Where compared with another copy, unresolved V genes explain less than half of these, and the others have no known cause. V and J calls and clone size are given by that table; D and trimming were obtained from the DNA. The sample includes about 710,000 clones, with 72% observed a single time. Under 2% of the sample is held by the ten biggest clonotypes.

The CDR3 numbers 14 residues from cysteine through phenylalanine. CDR3 DNA only is kept here, 42 bases in frame from base 1. For CDR1 and CDR2, the germline V gene lists MNHNS and SASEGT. The V end loses 7 bases and the J end loses 3 bases, and a stretch of 13 bases separates them. In the case of this clone: This clone's antigen is unknown. No base quality information exists; no much larger clone differs at one position.

The origin of this receptor is a woman in her twenties or thirties in good health. The material sequenced was memory CD4+ T cells sorted from blood. Sample cell subset or site, as interpreted from the label and publication: CD45RA-negative fraction. The chain uses TRBV6-1 and TRBJ2-1; the D segment cannot be called with confidence. The CDR3 in this case is CASKGLEYYNEQFF. The DNA sequence reads TGTGCCAGCAAAGGGCTGGAGTACTACAATGAGCAGTTCTTC.